The next 20 T cell receptor beta chains were all read from a single sample in a study of shared clonotypes between healthy human individuals. This table comes from immunoSEQ multiplex PCR, and its TCRdb copy is limited to in-frame clones, with some not included. This repertoire shows hundreds of thousands of clones, roughly 73% found once; its top ten account for more than 1.5%. Sequencing was done on a sample of memory CD4+ T cells sorted from blood. Documented subset: CD45RA-negative fraction. The receptors stem from a woman in her twenties or thirties in good health.

This rearrangement joins TRBV21-1 to TRBJ2-7; TRBD1, the D gene given by the table, was not confirmed from the DNA. TRBV21-1 represents a pseudogene. The CDR3 contains 15 residues. CDR3 loop: CASSKVGDRAYEQYF. CDR3 sequence (DNA): TGTGCCAGCAGCAAAGTGGGGGACAGGGCCTACGAGCAGTACTTC.

This clone came up many times. The V gene is TRBV4-2, the J gene TRBJ2-7; D is possibly TRBD2 (5 bases). Germline loops: CDR1 LGHNA, CDR2 YNFKEQ. Between the trimmed V and J ends, which lost 8 bases and 2 bases, there was a span of 22 bases. CDR3 length: 16 residues. CDR3 residues: CASRPAALAGAYEQYF. The CDR3 nucleotides are TGTGCCAGCCGACCAGCGGCACTCGCCGGAGCCTACGAGCAGTACTTC.

This rearrangement joins TRBV10-3 to TRBJ1-4; no firm D call. Trimming stripped 8 bases from V and 5 bases from J, with 15 bases between. The CDR3 extends over 14 amino acids. CDR1 is ENHRY, CDR2 SYGVKD, per germline. The CDR3 is CAIREGGGNEKLFF. Here the CDR3 DNA reads TGTGCCATCCGGGAGGGAGGTGGGAATGAAAAACTGTTTTTT.

CDR3 in DNA: TGTGCCAGCAGCTTAGGACCAGGCGGGAGGCCCCAGCATTTT. Translated, it gives CASSLGPGGRPQHF. The chain uses TRBV7-2 and TRBJ1-5, with D unresolved. The CDR3 contains 14 residues. V lost 1 base, J lost 9 bases, and 13 bases lay in between. Germline CDR1 reads SGHTA; CDR2 reads FQGNSA.

The chain links TRBV6-1 to TRBJ2-7, with D perhaps matching TRBD2 (6 bases). The CDR3 runs 16 residues. Between the trimmed V and J ends, which lost 4 bases and 5 bases, there was a span of 21 bases. Germline-derived CDR1 and CDR2 are MNHNS and SASEGT. The CDR3 DNA sequence: TGTGCCAGCAGTGGCCTTCGGCGGGACGGGAGCAACGAGCAGTACTTC. It encodes CASSGLRRDGSNEQYF.

The chain carries TRBV28 and TRBJ1-2, with D uncertain. V lost 1 base and J 4 bases, leaving 13 bases between the germline ends. Germline assignment: CDR1 MDHEN and CDR2 SYDVKM. This CDR3 spans 15 amino acids. For the CDR3, the DNA is TGTGCCAGCAGTTTATCCCCGGGTCGGGTCTATGGCTACACCTTC. Encoded protein: CASSLSPGRVYGYTF.

This chain uses TRBV2 with TRBJ2-7; 10 bases fit TRBD1. Germline V CDR1 and CDR2: SNHLY, FYNNEI. Trimming cost V 4 bases and J 2 bases; bases outside gene matches: 5. The CDR3 is made up of 15 amino acids. The CDR3 nucleotides read TGTGCCAGCAGTGGTGATGGGACAGGGGCCTACGAGCAGTACTTC. This gives the protein CASSGDGTGAYEQYF.

The rearrangement uses TRBV2 and TRBJ2-7; D unresolved. Germline V gene data show CDR1 as SNHLY and CDR2 as FYNNEI. The CDR3 extends over 11 amino acids. The V end lost 8 bases, the J end lost 6 bases, and 11 bases lay between the germline ends. The CDR3 protein is CASFRSSEQYF. Written as DNA, the CDR3 is TGTGCCAGCTTCCGATCTTCCGAGCAGTACTTC.

The CDR3 region has the DNA TGTGCCAGCAGCTTACCGGGCCAAGTCCAGGAGACCCAGTACTTC. This codes for CASSLPGQVQETQYF. The chain carries TRBV7-9 and TRBJ2-5; no definite D call. The CDR3 is 15 residues long. The V end lost 2 bases, the J end lost 5 bases, and 15 bases lay between the germline ends. Per the germline V gene, CDR1 is SEHNR and CDR2 is FQNEAQ (reference sequence).

CDR3 nucleotides: TGTGCCAGCAGCTTAGAGGCTGCAGCTCAAGGCTACACCTTC. Translation gives CASSLEAAAQGYTF. The J gene is TRBJ1-2, the V gene TRBV7-9; the D is unclear. The length of the CDR3 is 14 residues. Trimming shortened V by 1 base and J by 8 bases, and 14 bases separated the two germline ends. The germline V gene encodes CDR1 SEHNR and CDR2 FQNEAQ (reference sequence).

The chain employs TRBV2 and TRBJ2-7; TRBD2 matches at 7 bases. Germline-derived CDR1 and CDR2 are SNHLY and FYNNEI. CDR3 length equals 14 residues. Trimming at V came to 6 bases and at J to 0 bases, leaving 5 bases not matched to a gene. The CDR3 sequence: CASRPGTNSYEQYF. The CDR3 region has the DNA TGTGCCAGCAGGCCCGGGACTAACTCCTACGAGCAGTACTTC.

This chain uses TRBV28 with TRBJ2-1, with D unclear. The germline V gene encodes CDR1 MDHEN and CDR2 SYDVKM. Trimming removed 5 bases at V and 2 bases at J, with 13 bases between. The CDR3 consists of 15 residues. The CDR3 spells CASSPRGVAYNEQFF. DNA for the CDR3: TGTGCCAGCAGTCCCCGAGGAGTGGCCTACAATGAGCAGTTCTTC.

V gene TRBV7-9 combines with J gene TRBJ2-5; TRBD1 is a possible D gene (6 bases). The CDR3 consists of 13 residues. Trimming removed 2 bases from V and 11 bases from J, with 15 bases in between. CDR1 and CDR2 (germline): SEHNR, FQNEAQ (reference sequence). This CDR3 is CASSLNRADGQYF. CDR3 bases: TGTGCCAGCAGCTTAAACAGGGCGGATGGGCAGTACTTC. The complete variable domain, with remaining parts taken from reference TRBV7-9 and TRBJ2-5, reads DTGVSQNPRHKITKRGQNVTFRCDPISEHNRLYWYRQTLGQGPEFLTYFQNEAQLEKSRLLSDRFSAERPKGSFSTLEIQRTEQGDSAMYLCASSLNRADGQYFGPGTRLLVL.

This chain uses TRBV10-3 with TRBJ2-1, with TRBD2 identical over 9 bases. CDR3 length: 15 residues. V lost 6 bases to trimming and J lost 4 bases; unmatched junction nucleotides: 7. Per the germline V gene, CDR1 is ENHRY and CDR2 is SYGVKD. The CDR3 DNA follows: TGTGCCATCAGCCCCGGGACTAGCACATACAATGAGCAGTTCTTC. Amino acids: CAISPGTSTYNEQFF.

This chain uses TRBV2 with TRBJ1-5; D perhaps matches TRBD1 (5 bases). Germline-derived CDR1 and CDR2 are SNHLY and FYNNEI. V lost 3 bases, J lost 14 bases, and 14 bases lay in between. CDR3 size: 12 residues. The CDR3 DNA reads TGTGCCAGCAGTGATCTCGAGGGGCTTAAGCATTTT. Translation gives CASSDLEGLKHF.

The chain combines TRBV6-1 with TRBJ1-1; D ambiguous. The CDR3 sequence is 10 residues long. Germline CDR1 reads MNHNS; CDR2 reads SASEGT. Trimming cost V 2 bases and J 11 bases, with 6 bases left between them. CDR3 protein: CASSEFGAFF. In DNA form, the CDR3 reads TGTGCCAGCAGTGAATTCGGGGCTTTCTTT.

The chain has TRBV6-5 and TRBJ2-7, with 9 bases lining up with TRBD1. The junction had 9 bases not matched to a gene; V was cut back by 6 bases and J by 3 bases. Germline V CDR1 and CDR2: MNHEY, SVGAGI. CDR3 size: 15 residues. In nucleotides, the CDR3 is TGTGCCAGCAGGGACCCCGGGACAGGGAACTACGAGCAGTACTTC. Residues: CASRDPGTGNYEQYF.

This chain uses TRBV28 with TRBJ2-7; 10 bases agree with TRBD1. This CDR3 has 14 residues. The V segment lost 8 bases and the J segment 4 bases; nucleotides outside the gene matches: 8. Germline V gene lookup returns CDR1 MDHEN and CDR2 SYDVKM. In DNA, the CDR3 is TGTGCCAGCGGGATGGGACAGGGGTTTTACGAGCAGTACTTC. Translated: CASGMGQGFYEQYF.

This clone was counted a single time. The chain recombines TRBV29-1 with TRBJ2-5; 9 bases fit TRBD1. Per germline, CDR1 SQVTM and CDR2 ANQGSEA. V lost 7 bases, J lost 2 bases, and 8 bases stayed unmatched. The CDR3 has 14 amino acids. In nucleotides, the CDR3 is TGCAGCGCCTACCTAGGACAGGGGCAAGAGACCCAGTACTTC. Translation: CSAYLGQGQETQYF.

The chain uses TRBV14 and TRBJ2-2; D call uncertain. Germline V lookup: CDR1 SGHDN, CDR2 FVKESK. V gave up 0 bases and J gave up 2 bases, with 1 base separating them. The CDR3 totals 13 residues. CDR3 nucleotide sequence: TGTGCCAGCAGCCAAGACAACACCGGGGAGCTGTTTTTT. Its protein product is CASSQDNTGELFF.